A selection of T cell receptor beta chains follows, all from one sample in a study of vaccination effects on CD4 cells after COVID-19. No antigen is known for these receptors. Produced via immunoSEQ multiplex PCR; TCRdb's table is partial and in-frame only. Of 26,000 or so clones listed, around 75% were seen once; the top ten hold around 22%. Sequences were derived from CD4+ T cells from PBMCs cultured with HCoV-NL63 spike peptides, sampled before COVID-19 vaccination. Receptors were obtained from a human donor who received a COVID-19 vaccine. Each CDR3 is given with its conserved first and last residue. A D gene is named only where the DNA matches it firmly. Size is stated for part of the rows, as once, few or many counts, or as a class when the clone is expanded.

TRBV6-5	TRBJ2-3	-	-	CASSYSMGLGTDTQYF	TGTGCCAGCAGTTACTCCATGGGCTTGGGCACAGATACGCAGTATTTT
TRBV7-6	TRBJ2-3	-	TRBD2	CASSLVRLADLTDTQYF	TGTGCCAGCAGCTTAGTAAGGCTAGCGGATCTCACAGATACGCAGTATTTT
TRBV7-9	TRBJ1-6	-	-	CASSSDRWYSPLHF	TGTGCCAGCAGCTCCGACAGGTGGTATTCACCCCTCCACTTT
TRBV7-8	TRBJ2-6	-	TRBD1	CASRPNLGQGGPGANVLTF	TGTGCCAGCAGGCCAAATTTAGGACAGGGGGGTCCTGGGGCCAACGTCCTGACTTTC
TRBV3-1/TRBV3-2	TRBJ2-2	-	-	CASHSTGWGVSSTGELFF	TGTGCCAGCCACTCCACCGGGTGGGGCGTTTCTAGCACCGGGGAGCTGTTTTTT
TRBV19	TRBJ1-2	-	-	CASSIQAGNYGYTF	TGTGCCAGTAGTATCCAAGCGGGTAACTATGGCTACACCTTC
TRBV27	TRBJ1-3	few	TRBD1	CASSLRQGRANTIYF	TGTGCCAGCAGTTTAAGACAGGGGAGGGCGAACACCATATATTTT
TRBV14	TRBJ1-1	few	-	CASSPPGTLNTEAFF	TGTGCCAGCAGCCCCCCAGGGACCCTGAACACTGAAGCTTTCTTT
TRBV4-1	TRBJ2-3	once	TRBD2	CASSRGRRAGEFTDTQYF	TGCGCCAGCAGTCGCGGACGGAGAGCGGGGGAATTCACAGATACGCAGTATTTT
TRBV7-6	TRBJ2-7	-	-	CASSLDPSSYEQYF	TGTGCCAGCAGCTTGGATCCCAGCTCCTACGAGCAGTACTTC
TRBV28	TRBJ2-7	-	-	CASRAAFYEQYF	TGTGCCAGCAGGGCAGCCTTCTACGAGCAGTACTTC
TRBV12-5	TRBJ1-2	-	TRBD1	CASGPSGGGGGYTF	TGTGCTAGTGGCCCCTCAGGGGGCGGCGGTGGCTACACCTTC
TRBV30	TRBJ1-2	-	-	CAWSVGARGYTF	TGTGCCTGGAGTGTGGGGGCTAGGGGCTACACCTTC
TRBV7-3	TRBJ1-2	few	-	CASSPQGGANYGYTF	TGTGCCAGCAGCCCCCAAGGAGGGGCCAACTATGGCTACACCTTC
TRBV2	TRBJ2-5	-	-	CASSYQETQYF	TGTGCCAGCAGCTACCAAGAGACCCAGTACTTC
TRBV6-5	TRBJ1-3	-	-	CASSPGTGSGNTIYF	TGTGCCAGCAGTCCTGGAACCGGGTCTGGAAACACCATATATTTT
TRBV18	TRBJ2-7	-	-	CASSPGPSAAEQYF	TGTGCCAGCTCACCGGGTCCCTCAGCGGCGGAGCAGTACTTC
TRBV4-1	TRBJ1-4	once	-	CASSQGLVVWEKLFF	TGCGCCAGCAGCCAGGGCCTCGTGGTATGGGAAAAACTGTTTTTT
TRBV7-9	TRBJ1-1	few	-	CASSTLGGDTEAFF	TGTGCCAGCAGCACACTCGGGGGGGACACTGAAGCTTTCTTT
TRBV9	TRBJ2-3	-	-	CASSGGAVRATQYF	TGTGCCAGCAGCGGCGGGGCCGTTAGGGCTACGCAGTATTTT
TRBV14	TRBJ2-5	-	TRBD2	CASSPSGLAGGRGETQYF	TGTGCCAGCAGCCCCTCCGGACTAGCGGGGGGCAGAGGGGAGACCCAGTACTTC
TRBV6-9	TRBJ1-4	-	-	CASDRGDCLPYLNEKLFF	TGTGCCAGCGACCGGGGGGACTGCCTCCCTTATCTCAATGAAAAACTGTTTTTT
TRBV5-1	TRBJ1-4	once	-	CASSYNTATNEKLFF	TGCGCCAGCAGCTACAACACAGCAACTAATGAAAAACTGTTTTTT
TRBV28	TRBJ1-2	-	-	CASTIAGRANYGYTF	TGTGCCAGCACCATAGCCGGTCGAGCTAACTATGGCTACACCTTC
TRBV2	TRBJ2-5	-	TRBD2	CASIASGSQETQYF	TGTGCCAGTATAGCTAGCGGTTCCCAAGAGACCCAGTACTTC
TRBV6-5	TRBJ2-6	-	-	CASSYAGPGANVLTF	TGTGCCAGCAGTTACGCCGGGCCTGGGGCCAACGTCCTGACTTTC
TRBV19	TRBJ2-1	-	-	CASSPRGFNEQFF	TGTGCCAGTAGTCCTAGGGGTTTCAATGAGCAGTTCTTC
TRBV5-1	TRBJ2-7	-	-	CASSLEARTAYEQYF	TGCGCCAGCAGCTTGGAGGCCCGGACAGCCTACGAGCAGTACTTC
TRBV5-1	TRBJ1-1	-	TRBD1	CASSLGTWGQGVGGAFF	TGCGCCAGCAGCTTGGGCACATGGGGACAGGGGGTAGGTGGAGCTTTCTTT